This is a list of T cell receptor beta chains from one sample in a study of T cells after yellow fever vaccination. TCRdb processed the 5' RACE reads anew with MiXCR; each CDR3 protein has one entry. The data hold 250,000 or so distinct CDR3 sequences, with roughly 6.2% observed a single time. The material was CD4+ T cells sorted from PBMCs, obtained on the day of the yellow fever booster vaccination. The origin of the receptors is a young man who received the YFV17D yellow fever vaccine. CDR3s leave out the opening cysteine and the closing phenylalanine or tryptophan. The order of the fields is CDR3 protein, J gene, D gene, V gene. A D gene is named only where the DNA matches it firmly.

AIRPGQGNDYGYT | TRBJ1-2 | TRBD1 | TRBV10-3
SAMGLAETQY | TRBJ2-5 | TRBD2 | TRBV20-1
ASSYSRLAGSGANVLT | TRBJ2-6 | TRBD2 | TRBV5-1
ASSFDSREINEQF | TRBJ2-1 | - | TRBV7-2
SARAGTERGNTGELF | TRBJ2-2 | - | TRBV20-1
ASSQDYGGSTDTQY | TRBJ2-3 | - | TRBV4-3
ASAASGTGELF | TRBJ2-2 | - | TRBV27
ASTHSGPLHEQF | TRBJ2-1 | - | TRBV12-3/TRBV12-4
ASSQDLGGSSYEQY | TRBJ2-7 | TRBD2 | TRBV4-2
SVSGINYGYT | TRBJ1-2 | - | TRBV20-1
ATSDPAGETQY | TRBJ2-5 | - | TRBV24-1
ASSVKGTSGSNEQF | TRBJ2-1 | TRBD2 | TRBV7-9
ASSPDRGLFYEQY | TRBJ2-7 | TRBD1 | TRBV14
ASSSRGREVRELF | TRBJ2-2 | TRBD2 | TRBV7-2
ASSPRTGDYGYT | TRBJ1-2 | TRBD1 | TRBV7-2
ASSLPGTCSYEQY | TRBJ2-7 | - | TRBV21-1
AWRSTGTYGYT | TRBJ1-2 | TRBD1 | TRBV30
ASSTRTGGIYGYT | TRBJ1-2 | TRBD1 | TRBV3-1
ASSLDWKEPKKNSPLH | TRBJ1-6 | - | TRBV11-2
ASSDIGAYEQY | TRBJ2-7 | - | TRBV6-6
SAGGQQTETQY | TRBJ2-5 | - | TRBV20-1
ASSLVWQGVGNEQY | TRBJ2-7 | TRBD1 | TRBV5-1
ASSYGGAGPTNQPQH | TRBJ1-5 | - | TRBV6-5
ASSQQVSSYNEQF | TRBJ2-1 | - | TRBV6-1
ASSADGGGQF | TRBJ2-1 | - | TRBV7-9
VSSVGQFSGRGEQY | TRBJ2-7 | - | TRBV9
ATSSLGAYNEQF | TRBJ2-1 | - | TRBV15
ASSPGRPSYNEQF | TRBJ2-1 | - | TRBV6-2/TRBV6-3
ASSSMVSYEQY | TRBJ2-7 | - | TRBV3-1
ASSLYGRYTGELF | TRBJ2-2 | - | TRBV7-9
ASSLASSIYEQY | TRBJ2-7 | - | TRBV7-2
ASSSPRGRRNEQF | TRBJ2-1 | - | TRBV6-5
SAISGAAGANVLT | TRBJ2-6 | - | TRBV20-1
ASSPGVNSPLH | TRBJ1-6 | - | TRBV18
ASSSGGRSQETQY | TRBJ2-5 | - | TRBV5-1
ASRPSGVSDTQY | TRBJ2-3 | TRBD2 | TRBV6-2/TRBV6-3
ASELRGGLSARYNEQF | TRBJ2-1 | - | TRBV11-2
ASSSLAGESEQY | TRBJ2-7 | TRBD2 | TRBV28
ASRKTSGKAVTSTDTQY | TRBJ2-3 | TRBD2 | TRBV19
ASSAPGTGDQPQH | TRBJ1-5 | TRBD1 | TRBV6-1
ASRVPGGEQY | TRBJ2-7 | TRBD2 | TRBV28
ASSLADHTDTQY | TRBJ2-3 | - | TRBV5-1
ASSLGASMNTEAF | TRBJ1-1 | - | TRBV7-8
ASSPPPVSRNTIY | TRBJ1-3 | - | TRBV7-2
ASSYRDRGSPLH | TRBJ1-6 | TRBD1 | TRBV27
ASSLFDEQF | TRBJ2-1 | - | TRBV11-2
SAREIGGGTREQY | TRBJ2-7 | TRBD2 | TRBV20-1
ASSYLAGLPTGELF | TRBJ2-2 | TRBD2 | TRBV6-2/TRBV6-3
AISPGLADTDTQY | TRBJ2-3 | TRBD2 | TRBV10-3
ASSPESLTTGELF | TRBJ2-2 | - | TRBV6-1
ASSYRPASERNEQF | TRBJ2-1 | - | TRBV6-5
SAIPGAGGTEAF | TRBJ1-1 | TRBD1 | TRBV20-1
SARVRLKNTGELF | TRBJ2-2 | - | TRBV20-1
ASSSTQNIQY | TRBJ2-4 | - | TRBV7-2